Sequencing of this T cell receptor (beta chain) was carried out in a study of tissue T cells after allogeneic stem cell transplantation. Time point noted: mouse harvest day 7 after allogeneic transplant. Mouse grafts combined 10^7 T-cell-depleted bone marrow cells with 10^6 splenic CD5+ T cells. Mice had MHC-mismatched B6 into BALB/c GVHD, sampled day 7 or 14. Profiling relied on immunoSEQ multiplex PCR, and the TCRdb table lists in-frame clones only, not all of them. The data contain about 7,800 clones, 45% to 60% of them seen just once; the ten biggest clones take up 8.4%. Comments on this clone: Each gene name is a mouse one.

The sample was gut tissue. This receptor was taken from a female BALB/c mouse given C57BL/6 T cells with graft-versus-host disease after an allogeneic hematopoietic cell transplant.

The sequenced CDR3 bases are TGTGGTGCTTACAGGGGCGGCCAAGACACCCAGTAC. As protein: CGAYRGGQDTQY. In full, the CDR3 reads CGAYRGGQDTQYF. This chain uses TRBV20 with TRBJ2-5; 7 bases are a match to TRBD1. The read is 1 residue too short to cover the CDR3 end, so that end is filled in from the germline J gene. V lost 5 bases and J lost 2; bases outside the gene matches: 4. CDR1 GFQATS and CDR2 STVNSAI come from the germline V gene. The CDR3 has 13 amino acids.